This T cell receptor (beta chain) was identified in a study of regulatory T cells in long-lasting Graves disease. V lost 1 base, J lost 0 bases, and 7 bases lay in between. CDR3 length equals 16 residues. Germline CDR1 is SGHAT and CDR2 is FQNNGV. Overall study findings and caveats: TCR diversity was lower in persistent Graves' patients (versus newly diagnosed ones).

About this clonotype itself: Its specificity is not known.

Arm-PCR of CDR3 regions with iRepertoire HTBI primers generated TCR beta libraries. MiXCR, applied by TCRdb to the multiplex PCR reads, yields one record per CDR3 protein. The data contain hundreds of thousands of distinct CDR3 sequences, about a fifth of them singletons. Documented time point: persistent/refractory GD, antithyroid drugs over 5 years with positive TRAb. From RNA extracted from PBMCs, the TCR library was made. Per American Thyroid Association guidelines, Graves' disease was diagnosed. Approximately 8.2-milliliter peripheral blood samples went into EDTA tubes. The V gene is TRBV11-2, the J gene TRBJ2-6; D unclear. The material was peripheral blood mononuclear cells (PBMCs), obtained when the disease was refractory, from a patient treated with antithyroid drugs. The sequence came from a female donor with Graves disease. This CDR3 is CASSLARFSGANVLTF. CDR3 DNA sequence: TGTGCCAGCAGCTTAGCTAGATTCTCTGGGGCCAACGTCCTGACTTTC.